What follows are 27 T cell receptor beta chains derived from one specimen sequenced in a study of neurological immune-mediated disorders. From the 5' RACE reads, TCRdb called clonotypes with MiXCR, one entry per CDR3 protein. The repertoire holds tens of thousands of distinct CDR3 sequences, with 5% to 5.5% as singletons. Sequencing was done on a sample of PBMCs. Every receptor here comes from a woman in her thirties with multiple sclerosis.

To note about this clonotype: A much larger clone differs by one base, so this may be a read error. V gene TRBV3-1 combines with J gene TRBJ2-5; TRBD2 is a possible D gene (5 bases). This CDR3 comprises 11 residues. Germline V lookup: CDR1 LGHDT, CDR2 YNNKEL (reference sequence). CDR3 coding DNA: TGTGCCAGCTCATACGGGGAGAACCAGTACTTC. Translating gives CASSYGENQYF.

This clonotype was detected ten times or more. The junction and the germline gene differ at one end; a read error may be behind it. This sequence joins TRBV20-1 and TRBJ2-1; no reliable D call. Germline CDR1 reads DFQATT; CDR2 reads SNEGSKA (reference sequence). The CDR3 runs 12 residues. The CDR3 sequence is CSAREPAPMLGF. The CDR3 region has the DNA TGCAGTGCTAGAGAACCAGCCCCCATGCTCGGTTTC.

This chain uses TRBV20-1 with TRBJ2-5, with a tentative D call TRBD2 (7 bases). This CDR3 comprises 15 residues. CDR1 is DFQATT and CDR2 is SNEGSKA in the germline V gene (reference sequence). V lost 3 bases, J lost 4 bases, and 18 bases lay in between. In nucleotides, the CDR3 is TGCAGTGCTAGTCCCGGGGGGCTAGGGGGAGAGACCCAGTACTTC. It translates to CSASPGGLGGETQYF.

This clonotype was counted at least ten times. V usage is TRBV29-1 and J usage is TRBJ1-2, with D possibly TRBD1 on 5 matching bases. Looked up from germline, CDR1 is SQVTM and CDR2 is ANQGSEA. V shed 1 base and J shed 8 bases, with 14 bases lying between them. This CDR3 spans 13 amino acids. This CDR3 reads CSVEGFGDEGYTF. DNA of the CDR3: TGCAGCGTTGAAGGATTCGGGGACGAGGGCTACACCTTC. The variable domain in full, with the rest retrieved from reference TRBV29-1 and TRBJ1-2, is SAVISQKPSRDICQRGTSLTIQCQVDSQVTMMFWYRQQPGQSLTLIATANQGSEATYESGFVIDKFPISRPNLTFSTLTVSNMSPEDSSIYLCSVEGFGDEGYTFGSGTRLTVV.

There are many counts of this clonotype. The chain links TRBV20-1 to TRBJ2-7; 11 bases match TRBD2. The CDR3 has 17 amino acids. With V trimmed by 3 bases and J by 3 bases, 13 bases remained unmatched. Per the germline V gene, CDR1 is DFQATT and CDR2 is SNEGSKA (reference sequence). The CDR3 spells CSASSLAGGPDFYEQYF. The CDR3 DNA reads TGCAGTGCTAGTAGCTTAGCGGGAGGGCCCGATTTCTACGAGCAGTACTTC.

V usage is TRBV7-6 and J usage is TRBJ2-3, with a possible D match to TRBD1 (5 bases). This CDR3 comprises 13 residues. The V end lost 5 bases, the J end lost 2 bases, and 8 bases lay between the germline ends. CDR1 is SGHVS, CDR2 FNYEAQ, per germline. The CDR3 region is CASSTGTTDTQYF. In DNA form, the CDR3 reads TGTGCCAGCAGCACAGGAACCACAGATACGCAGTATTTT.

This clonotype was observed at least ten times. V gene TRBV4-1 combines with J gene TRBJ2-7; D may be TRBD2 (5 bases). This CDR3 comprises 15 residues. Trimming removed 4 bases from V and 1 base from J, with 14 bases in between. The germline CDR1 and CDR2 sequences are MGHRA and YSYEKL. CDR3 residues: CASSPGWWESYEQYF. CDR3 sequence (DNA): TGCGCCAGCAGCCCAGGCTGGTGGGAGTCCTACGAGCAGTACTTC.

This clonotype was seen repeatedly, ten times or more. The gene calls are TRBV29-1 and TRBJ1-1; D possibly corresponds to TRBD1 (6 bases). The V gene lost 6 bases and the J gene lost 4 bases, with 15 bases spanning the gap. The CDR3 spans 13 residues. Germline lookup yields CDR1 SQVTM and CDR2 ANQGSEA. CDR3 DNA: TGCAGCGTGGTACAGGGAGTGGGCACTGAAGCTTTCTTT. The encoded protein is CSVVQGVGTEAFF.

This clonotype was seen more than once but under ten times. The chain links TRBV4-1 to TRBJ2-2, with no clear D. This CDR3 is 15 amino acids long. Germline V gives CDR1 MGHRA, CDR2 YSYEKL. Deletions cut 1 base from V and 2 bases from J, with 8 bases between. Here the CDR3 reads CASSQVGGNTGELFF. CDR3 nucleotides: TGCGCCAGCAGCCAAGTGGGCGGAAACACCGGGGAGCTGTTTTTT.

There are many counts of this clonotype. The genes are TRBV5-1 and TRBJ1-1; D call uncertain. V lost 0 bases to trimming and J lost 0 bases, with 9 bases between them. The CDR3 contains 15 residues. CDR1 is SGHRS, CDR2 YFSETQ, per germline. CDR3 nucleotides: TGCGCCAGCAGCTTGGGTACCGGAGTGAACACTGAAGCTTTCTTT. Its translation: CASSLGTGVNTEAFF.

This clonotype was seen many times. The rearrangement links TRBV10-2 to TRBJ2-5, with TRBD1 as a possible D gene (7 bases). The CDR3 spans 13 residues. Germline CDR1 and CDR2: WSHSY and SAAADI. The V and J ends lost 6 bases and 5 bases respectively, with 13 bases between them. CDR3 sequence: CASREGAIETQYF. The CDR3 nucleotides are TGCGCCAGCAGGGAGGGGGCGATCGAGACCCAGTACTTC.

This clonotype was recorded many times. J is TRBJ2-1 and V is TRBV5-1; weak D call: TRBD2 (6 bases). Trimming left V 5 bases short and J 8 bases short, with 17 bases between. CDR1 SGHRS and CDR2 YFSETQ come from the germline V gene. CDR3 length: 14 residues. The CDR3 nucleotides are TGCGCCAGCAGACCCATCATAATAGCGGATGAGCAGTTCTTC. It encodes CASRPIIIADEQFF.

This clonotype was found a few times. CDR3 sequence reads: CASANFGNTEAFF. The DNA for the CDR3 is TGCGCCAGCGCCAATTTTGGGAACACTGAAGCTTTCTTT. The V gene is TRBV5-1, the J gene TRBJ1-1; no clear D. The CDR3 runs to 13 residues. With 7 bases removed from V and 1 base from J, the gap between germline ends came to 11 bases. Per germline, CDR1 SGHRS and CDR2 YFSETQ.

In this sample, this clonotype turned up many times. This rearrangement joins TRBV20-1 to TRBJ2-7; 8 positions agree with TRBD1. The CDR3 contains 13 residues. The germline gives CDR1 DFQATT, CDR2 SNEGSKA (reference sequence). Germline trimming cut 6 bases from V and 2 bases from J; bases unmatched to any gene: 6. DNA of the CDR3: TGCAGTGCCCTAAACAGGGGGACCTACGAGCAGTACGTC. Translating it yields CSALNRGTYEQYV.

This clonotype was found many times. CDR3 in amino acids: CAISVEREVSYNEQFF. The CDR3 region has the DNA TGTGCCATCAGTGTGGAGCGGGAGGTCTCCTACAATGAGCAGTTCTTC. The rearrangement joins TRBV10-3 to TRBJ2-1; 9 bases line up with TRBD2. This CDR3 region has 16 residues. V was clipped by 4 bases and J by 0 bases; unmatched bases: 4. Germline CDR1 ENHRY, CDR2 SYGVKD.

At least ten counts were recorded for this clonotype. The J gene is TRBJ2-7, the V gene TRBV28; TRBD2 aligns across 10 bases. CDR1 and CDR2 (germline): MDHEN, SYDVKM. Losses at the gene ends were 7 bases for V and 6 bases for J; bases not matched to a gene: 15. The CDR3 extends over 16 amino acids. The CDR3 region is CASTQRALAGDREQYF. The CDR3 nucleotides are TGTGCCAGCACCCAAAGGGCGCTAGCGGGAGATCGCGAGCAGTACTTC.

This clonotype has a count of ten or more. This chain joins TRBV24-1 and TRBJ2-1; D might be TRBD2 (6 bases). In germline, CDR1 is KGHDR, CDR2 SFDVKD. With 5 bases removed from V and 7 bases from J, the gap between germline ends came to 17 bases. The CDR3 extends over 15 amino acids. The chain's CDR3 is CATSVSTAGWNEQFF. In DNA, the CDR3 is TGTGCCACCAGTGTATCCACGGCGGGATGGAATGAGCAGTTCTTC.

The rearrangement uses TRBV5-1 and TRBJ2-2, with D possibly being TRBD1 (5 bases). Germline V lookup: CDR1 SGHRS, CDR2 YFSETQ. Trimming removed 0 bases at V and 7 bases at J, with 7 bases between. This CDR3 region has 13 residues. The CDR3 loop is CASSLGQGGELFF. CDR3 bases: TGCGCCAGCAGCTTGGGGCAGGGCGGGGAGCTGTTTTTT.

The table lists this clonotype with a few counts. In DNA form, the CDR3 reads TGTGCCAGCACCCCTCCGGGACTAGCGGGGGGATACGAGCAGTACTTC. Translated, it gives CASTPPGLAGGYEQYF. The rearrangement joins TRBV28 to TRBJ2-7; 15 bases are shared with TRBD2. J was trimmed by 4 bases and V by 7 bases; bases with no gene match: 8. CDR1 is MDHEN and CDR2 is SYDVKM in the germline V gene. This CDR3 is 16 amino acids long.

This clonotype was seen at least ten times. The chain uses TRBV20-1 and TRBJ1-1, with D perhaps matching TRBD1 (6 bases). The V gene's germline CDR1 is DFQATT and CDR2 SNEGSKA (reference sequence). Trimming stripped 2 bases from V and 1 base from J, with 14 bases between. The CDR3 has 15 residues. The CDR3 DNA is TGCAGTGCTAGATCCGGCGGGGGGCCGAACACTGAAGCTTTCTTT. As protein: CSARSGGGPNTEAFF.

There are a few counts of this clonotype. The chain employs TRBV20-1 and TRBJ2-1; 7 nucleotides align to TRBD1. V gave up 1 base and J gave up 11 bases; unmatched junction bases: 2. Germline CDR1 is DFQATT and CDR2 is SNEGSKA (reference sequence). This CDR3 has 11 amino acids. The CDR3 loop reads CSARGQGKQFF. Written as DNA, the CDR3 is TGCAGTGCTAGAGGACAGGGCAAGCAGTTCTTC.

A few counts support this clonotype. The chain joins TRBV5-6 to TRBJ1-1, with no clear D. The ends were cut back, 1 base at V and 6 bases at J, with 7 bases in the middle. The CDR3 runs to 12 residues. Germline-derived CDR1 and CDR2 are SGHDT and YYEEEE. The CDR3 DNA sequence: TGTGCCAGCAGCTTGAGGGCGCCTGAAGCTTTCTTT. Protein product: CASSLRAPEAFF.

This clonotype was picked up many times. V is TRBV6-2 or TRBV6-3 and J is TRBJ2-1, with 13 bases fitting TRBD2. The germline gives CDR1 MNHEY, CDR2 SVGEGT. V was pared by 5 bases and J by 4 bases, with 8 bases of the junction left unmatched. The CDR3 has 17 amino acids. The CDR3 protein is CASSRRLAGGSYNEQFF. For the CDR3, the DNA is TGTGCCAGCAGTCGGCGACTAGCGGGAGGATCGTACAATGAGCAGTTCTTC.

This clonotype was observed many times. The J gene is TRBJ2-7, the V gene TRBV20-1, with 12 bases that match TRBD2. The V gene's germline CDR1 is DFQATT and CDR2 SNEGSKA (reference sequence). The CDR3 has 16 residues. J gave up 5 bases and V 0 bases, and 8 bases lay outside the gene matches. The CDR3, as DNA: TGCAGTGCTAGAGACACGACTAGCGGGAGACGCGACGAGCAGTACTTC. This codes for CSARDTTSGRRDEQYF.

This clonotype was detected many times. V is TRBV27 and J is TRBJ2-1; unclear D gene. Trimming cost V 1 base and J 4 bases, with 5 bases left between them. The V gene's germline CDR1 is MNHEY and CDR2 SMNVEV (reference sequence). CDR3 length: 13 residues. CDR3 DNA: TGTGCCAGCAGTTTATATCCTTACAATGAGCAGTTCTTC. It specifies CASSLYPYNEQFF.

This clonotype came up many times. The rearrangement uses TRBV5-1 and TRBJ2-1; 10 positions match TRBD2. The germline gives CDR1 SGHRS, CDR2 YFSETQ. CDR3 size: 16 residues. The V gene end was trimmed by 0 bases and the J gene end by 4 bases; junction bases not matched to a gene: 4. The CDR3, as DNA: TGCGCCAGCAGCTTGGGAACTAGCGGGAAATACAATGAGCAGTTCTTC. It yields the protein CASSLGTSGKYNEQFF. Variable domain in full (rest from reference TRBV5-1 and TRBJ2-1): KAGVTQTPRYLIKTRGQQVTLSCSPISGHRSVSWYQQTPGQGLQFLFEYFSETQRNKGNFPGRFSGRQFSNSRSEMNVSTLELGDSALYLCASSLGTSGKYNEQFFGPGTRLTVL.

There are many counts of this clonotype. The V gene is TRBV27, the J gene TRBJ2-7; D possibly corresponds to TRBD1 (5 bases). There are 14 residues in the CDR3. V lost 5 bases and J 2 bases, leaving 13 bases between the germline ends. In germline, CDR1 is MNHEY, CDR2 SMNVEV (reference sequence). CDR3 region: CASSPTGQTYEQYF. CDR3 DNA: TGTGCCAGCAGTCCGACCGGACAAACCTACGAGCAGTACTTC.